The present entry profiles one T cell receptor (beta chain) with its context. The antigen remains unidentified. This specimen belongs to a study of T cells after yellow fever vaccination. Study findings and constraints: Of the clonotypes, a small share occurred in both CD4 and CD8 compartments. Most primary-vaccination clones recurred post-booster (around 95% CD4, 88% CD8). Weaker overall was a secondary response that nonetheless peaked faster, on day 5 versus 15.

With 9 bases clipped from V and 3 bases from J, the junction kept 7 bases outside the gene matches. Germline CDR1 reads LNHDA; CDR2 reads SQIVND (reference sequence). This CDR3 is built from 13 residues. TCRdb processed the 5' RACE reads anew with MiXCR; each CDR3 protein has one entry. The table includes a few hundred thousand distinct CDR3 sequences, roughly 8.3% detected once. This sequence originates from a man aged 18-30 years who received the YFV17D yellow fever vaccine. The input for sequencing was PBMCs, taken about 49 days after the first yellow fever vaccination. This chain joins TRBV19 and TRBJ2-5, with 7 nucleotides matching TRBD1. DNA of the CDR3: TGTGCCAGAGGGACAGAGTGGGAAGAGACCCAGTACTTC. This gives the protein CARGTEWEETQYF. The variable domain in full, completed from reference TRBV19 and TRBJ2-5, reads DGGITQSPKYLFRKEGQNVTLSCEQNLNHDAMYWYRQDPGQGLRLIYYSQIVNDFQKGDIAEGYSVSREKKESFPLTVTSAQKNPTAFYLCARGTEWEETQYFGPGTRLLVL.